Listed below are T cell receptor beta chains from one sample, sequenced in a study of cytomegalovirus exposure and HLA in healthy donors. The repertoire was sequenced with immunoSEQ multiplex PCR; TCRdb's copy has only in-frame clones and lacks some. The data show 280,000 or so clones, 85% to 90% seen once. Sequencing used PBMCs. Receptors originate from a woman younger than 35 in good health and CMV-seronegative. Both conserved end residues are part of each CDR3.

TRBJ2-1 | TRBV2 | CASSVSGLAGGSSYNEQFF
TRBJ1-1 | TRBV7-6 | CASSSQGMNTEAFF
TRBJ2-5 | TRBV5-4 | CASSYITAGIETQYF
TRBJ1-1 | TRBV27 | CASRSRTDLNTEAFF
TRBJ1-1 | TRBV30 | CAWSIPGANTEAFF
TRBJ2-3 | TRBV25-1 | CASSDTTGVSTDTQYF
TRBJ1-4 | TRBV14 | CASSRSSWEKLFF
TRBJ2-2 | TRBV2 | CASSRTGDAANTGELFF
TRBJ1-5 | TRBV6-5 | CASSYSRNSNQPQHF
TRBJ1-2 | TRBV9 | CASSGTVGDYGYTF
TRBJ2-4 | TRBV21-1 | CASSKFFAGTPPGVAKNIQYF
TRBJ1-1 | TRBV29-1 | CSGRQGLNTEAFF
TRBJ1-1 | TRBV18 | CASSPSRDTEAFF
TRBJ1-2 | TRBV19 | CASRDLTRIEQGYTF
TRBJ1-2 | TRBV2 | CASSEQGGYGYTF
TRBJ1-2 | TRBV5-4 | CASSLEFADRERGYTF
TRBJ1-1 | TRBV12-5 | CASGYSTGVTEAFF
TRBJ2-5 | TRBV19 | CSAGAGSQETQYF
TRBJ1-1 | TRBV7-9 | CSSSPTQGIPEAFF
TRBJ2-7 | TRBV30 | CAWSAVRTGIMREQYF
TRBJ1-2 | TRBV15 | CATSAEGLLYGYTF
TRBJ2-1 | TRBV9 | CASSPRLSSYNEQFF
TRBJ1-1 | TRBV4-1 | CASSTVRETEAFF
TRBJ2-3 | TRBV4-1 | CASSHPGLAGSTDTQYF
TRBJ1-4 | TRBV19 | CASSLPREKLFF
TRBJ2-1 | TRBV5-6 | CASSYPSGGANEQFF
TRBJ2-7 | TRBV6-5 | CASRRSTGDYEQYF
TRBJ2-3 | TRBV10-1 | CASSEVLAGGASTDTQYF
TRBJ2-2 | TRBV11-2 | CASSLTSGGHPGELFF
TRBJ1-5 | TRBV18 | CASSPGNNQPQHF
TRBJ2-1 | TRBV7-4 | CASNQLEWSSGDEQFF
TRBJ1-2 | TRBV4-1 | CASSPAEGANYGYTF
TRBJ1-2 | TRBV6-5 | CASSPQGDGAGYTF
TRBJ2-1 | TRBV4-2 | CASSLQPGLPNEQFF
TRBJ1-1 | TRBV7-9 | CASSSRLYRNSYTEAFF
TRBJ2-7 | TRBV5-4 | CASSSVVQPTRGEQYF
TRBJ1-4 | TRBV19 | CASGEGGGEKLFF
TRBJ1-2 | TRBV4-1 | CASSHPQETNYGYTF
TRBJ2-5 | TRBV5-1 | CASSPDIQETQYF
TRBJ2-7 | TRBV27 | CASSSGWAQYF
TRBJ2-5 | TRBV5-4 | CASSFGTGLNEETQYF
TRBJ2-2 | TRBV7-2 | CASSPFRTENTGELFF
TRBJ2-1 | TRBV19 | CASSPSQRGPYNEQFF